This record covers a single TCR beta chain. The source of the sample is a study of T cells in tuberculosis. Time point noted: new active TB diagnosis, blood taken before or within 7 days of starting treatment. Confirmation came from sputum smear and/or culture positivity for M. tuberculosis. TCRdb's table, derived via immunoSEQ multiplex PCR, lists solely in-frame clones and lacks some. The sample carries tens of thousands of clones, approximately 89% recorded once. The sequence was obtained from an adult with tuberculosis. This sample comprised PBMCs, obtained at tuberculosis diagnosis.

The CDR3 DNA is TGTGCCAGCAGTGAATTAGGGAGCGTTGTGCATGGCTACACCTTC. It yields the protein CASSELGSVVHGYTF. The J gene is TRBJ1-2, the V gene TRBV6-1; D is unresolved. This CDR3 region has 15 residues. Trimming stripped 2 bases from V and 6 bases from J, with 16 bases between. Looked up from germline, CDR1 is MNHNS and CDR2 is SASEGT.